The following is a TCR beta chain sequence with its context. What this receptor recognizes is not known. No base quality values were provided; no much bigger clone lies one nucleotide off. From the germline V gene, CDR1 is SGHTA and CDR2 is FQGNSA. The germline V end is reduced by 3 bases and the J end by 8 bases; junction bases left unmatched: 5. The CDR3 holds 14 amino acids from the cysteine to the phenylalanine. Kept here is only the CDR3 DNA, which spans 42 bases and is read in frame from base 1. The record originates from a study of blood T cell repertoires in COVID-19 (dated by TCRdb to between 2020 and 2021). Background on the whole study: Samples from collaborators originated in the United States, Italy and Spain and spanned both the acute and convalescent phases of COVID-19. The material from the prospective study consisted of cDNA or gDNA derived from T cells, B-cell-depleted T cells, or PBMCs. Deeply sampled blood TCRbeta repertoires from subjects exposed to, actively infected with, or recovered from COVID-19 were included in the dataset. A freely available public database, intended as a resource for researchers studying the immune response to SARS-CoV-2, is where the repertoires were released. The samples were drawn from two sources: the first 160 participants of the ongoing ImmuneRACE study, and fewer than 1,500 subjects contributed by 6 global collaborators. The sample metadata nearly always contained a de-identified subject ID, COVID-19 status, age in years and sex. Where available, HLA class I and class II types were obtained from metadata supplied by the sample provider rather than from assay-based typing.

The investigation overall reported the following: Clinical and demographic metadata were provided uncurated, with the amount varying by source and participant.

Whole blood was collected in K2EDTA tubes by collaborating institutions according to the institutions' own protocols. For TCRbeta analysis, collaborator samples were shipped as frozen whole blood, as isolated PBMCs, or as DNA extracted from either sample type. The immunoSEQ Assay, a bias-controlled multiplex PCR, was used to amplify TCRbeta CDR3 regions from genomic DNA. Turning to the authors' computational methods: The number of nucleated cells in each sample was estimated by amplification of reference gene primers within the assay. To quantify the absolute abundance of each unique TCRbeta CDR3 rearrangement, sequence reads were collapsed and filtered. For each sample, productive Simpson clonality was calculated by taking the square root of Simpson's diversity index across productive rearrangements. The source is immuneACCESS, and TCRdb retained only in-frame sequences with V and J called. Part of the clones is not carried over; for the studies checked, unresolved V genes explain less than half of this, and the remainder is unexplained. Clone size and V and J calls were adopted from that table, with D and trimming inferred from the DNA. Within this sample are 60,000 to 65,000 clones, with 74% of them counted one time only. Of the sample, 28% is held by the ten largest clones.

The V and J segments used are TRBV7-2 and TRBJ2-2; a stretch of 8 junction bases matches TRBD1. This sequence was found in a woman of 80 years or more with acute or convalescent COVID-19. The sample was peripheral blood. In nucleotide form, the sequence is TGTGCCAGCAGCTTCCGGCAGGGGGCAGGGGAGCTGTTTTTT. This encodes CASSFRQGAGELFF.